This T cell receptor (beta chain) was profiled in a study of T cells in Graves' hyperthyroidism and ophthalmopathy. V was trimmed by 9 bases and J by 6 bases, leaving 14 bases between them. The CDR3 contains 13 residues. CDR1 MDHEN and CDR2 SYDVKM come from the germline V gene. The study's findings and limits: The model forecast ophthalmopathy, anticipating it by a median around 6.5 months before onset.

Amplification yielded TCR beta CDR3 regions, with RNA transcripts as the source. The HTBI primer set was used in a first-round RT-PCR of the TCR CDR3. In TCRdb, the multiplex PCR reads were re-called with MiXCR into one record per CDR3 protein. This repertoire shows 700,000 or so distinct CDR3 sequences, about a sixth found once; its top ten account for about 8.4%. Patients counted as stable if ophthalmopathy did not develop within 18 months. Thyroid ultrasound and orbital computed tomography, with clinical symptoms and serum thyroxine and TRAb, informed diagnoses. The authors took PBMCs from 7.5 to 10 ml fresh peripheral blood. On this clonotype: The antigen is not known.

This TCR came from a young man with Graves' hyperthyroidism. This sequence joins TRBV28 and TRBJ1-4; perhaps TRBD1 as D (5 bases). Input material: blood. CDR3 DNA sequence: TGTGCCAGTCGGATGATAGGGGATGAAAAACTGTTTTTT. Translating gives CASRMIGDEKLFF.